This T cell receptor (beta chain) derives from a study of T cells after yellow fever vaccination. Study as a whole: In the case of low-cell-number fractions, SMART-Seq v4 Ultra Low Input was used for preparation. Study results and caveats: Most clones from primary vaccination resurfaced after the booster (around 97% CD4, approximately 87% CD8).

By 5'RACE template switching, TCR cDNA was produced, with a universal primer site and UMIs added in the process. TCRdb recomputed calls from the 5' RACE reads with MiXCR, one row per CDR3 protein. The repertoire holds around 300,000 distinct CDR3 sequences, roughly 4% seen once, with 20% to 25% in the top ten. About this clonotype itself: Its antigen is as yet unknown.

Looked up from germline, CDR1 is MGHDK and CDR2 is SYGVNS. V was pared by 2 bases and J by 2 bases, with 4 bases of the junction left unmatched. This CDR3 is built from 16 residues. The chain is built from TRBV25-1 and TRBJ2-3, with 10 bases lining up with TRBD2. The specimen comprised PBMCs, sampled 5 days after the yellow fever booster vaccination. This sequence was found in a man younger than 30 who received the YFV17D yellow fever vaccine. The CDR3 DNA reads as TGTGCCAGCAGTGAAGGTAGCGGGGGGACCACAGATACGCAGTATTTT. Its translation: CASSEGSGGTTDTQYF.